The next 20 T cell receptor beta chains were all read from a single sample in a study of OX40 agonist ivuxolimab in advanced cancers. Generated by immunoSEQ multiplex PCR, the TCRdb table keeps only in-frame clones and is missing some. Found here are some 100,000 clones, approximately 81% of them singletons; the top ten hold roughly 1.1%. The specimen comprised CD4+ or CD8+ T cells sorted from blood, sampled in a trial of the OX40 agonist ivuxolimab. These receptors all come from an adult with an advanced solid tumor such as melanoma, head and neck, liver or kidney cancer.

This clone was seen just once. The chain combines TRBV6-1 with TRBJ1-5; D unresolved. This CDR3 is 14 amino acids long. Germline V CDR1 and CDR2: MNHNS, SASEGT. V was clipped by 4 bases and J by 5 bases, with 12 bases between them. In DNA form, the CDR3 reads TGTGCCAGCAGTGTGGAGCCGATGGATCAGCCCCAGCATTTT. As protein: CASSVEPMDQPQHF.

The chain combines TRBV7-9 with TRBJ2-7; no clear D gene. CDR1 is SEHNR and CDR2 is FQNEAQ in the germline V gene (reference sequence). Trimming took 0 bases from V and 9 from J, leaving 9 bases between them. The CDR3 totals 12 residues. CDR3 DNA: TGTGCCAGCAGCTTAGCTGGGCGGACGCAGTACGTC. It specifies CASSLAGRTQYV.

The chain is built from TRBV4-1 and TRBJ1-1; TRBD1 is a possible D gene (5 bases). This CDR3 contains 17 residues. Per the germline V gene, CDR1 is MGHRA and CDR2 is YSYEKL. V lost 1 base and J 1 base, leaving 16 bases between the germline ends. CDR3 in amino acids: CASSQVIGGAGNTEAFF. The CDR3 DNA follows: TGCGCCAGCAGCCAAGTGATTGGCGGGGCAGGGAACACTGAAGCTTTCTTT.

This clone has only a few counts. The gene calls are TRBV15 and TRBJ2-2, with D possibly matching TRBD2 (5 bases). Germline V gives CDR1 LNHNV, CDR2 YYDKDF (reference sequence). The V end was cut by 0 bases, the J end by 0 bases, with 17 bases between. This CDR3 has 19 amino acids. The CDR3 spells CATSREEAAYHANTGELFF. As DNA, the CDR3 is TGTGCCACCAGCAGAGAGGAGGCAGCTTACCACGCGAACACCGGGGAGCTGTTTTTT.

This rearrangement joins TRBV6-1 to TRBJ2-3; D is uncertain. Germline loops: CDR1 MNHNS, CDR2 SASEGT. V dropped 7 bases and J dropped 2 bases, with 4 bases sitting between them. The CDR3 extends over 11 amino acids. The CDR3 nucleotides read TGTGCCAGCACCTACACAGATACGCAGTATTTT. Its translation is CASTYTDTQYF.

The chain joins TRBV7-3 to TRBJ2-1; D might be TRBD2 (6 bases). CDR1 is SGHTA, CDR2 FQGTGA, per germline. CDR3 length: 14 amino acids. V lost 3 bases and J lost 3, with 9 bases in between. DNA for the CDR3: TGTGCCAGCAGCTTCGGACTAAACTACAATGAGCAGTTCTTC. Translated, it gives CASSFGLNYNEQFF.

The chain joins TRBV9 to TRBJ2-1; 10 bases line up with TRBD2. CDR1 is SGDLS, CDR2 YYNGEE, per germline. After removal of 4 bases from V and 2 bases from J, the junction contained 12 bases not matched to a gene. The CDR3 is made up of 18 amino acids. CDR3 nucleotide sequence: TGTGCCAGCAGCCCCCGGGGTAGCGGGGGGTTCCCCTACAATGAGCAGTTCTTC. Amino acids: CASSPRGSGGFPYNEQFF.

The gene calls are TRBV4-3 and TRBJ1-4, with D perhaps matching TRBD1 (6 bases). The CDR3 runs 16 residues. Looked up from germline, CDR1 is LGHNA and CDR2 is YSLEER. V lost 0 bases, J lost 4 bases, and 12 bases lay in between. The CDR3 DNA sequence: TGCGCCAGCAGCCAAGAACCCGGGGGCAATAATGAAAAACTGTTTTTT. Protein: CASSQEPGGNNEKLFF.

This chain uses TRBV5-6 with TRBJ2-2; D might be TRBD1 (5 bases). Germline CDR1 and CDR2: SGHDT and YYEEEE. V lost 2 bases and J 0 bases, leaving 11 bases between the germline ends. The CDR3 is made up of 16 amino acids. The CDR3: CASSFRQNANTGELFF. CDR3 coding DNA: TGTGCCAGCAGCTTCAGACAGAACGCGAACACCGGGGAGCTGTTTTTT.

The chain uses TRBV13 and TRBJ2-1; D remains unclear. With 8 bases removed from V and 8 bases from J, the gap between germline ends came to 13 bases. CDR3 length equals 12 residues. Germline V gives CDR1 PRHDT, CDR2 FYEKMQ (reference sequence). The DNA of the CDR3 is TGTGCCAGCTGGACGGTGGACGATGAGCAGTTCTTC. Its protein is CASWTVDDEQFF.

This chain joins TRBV15 and TRBJ1-3, with D hard to call. Looked up from germline, CDR1 is LNHNV and CDR2 is YYDKDF (reference sequence). Trimming left V 0 bases short and J 9 bases short, with 15 bases between. The CDR3 consists of 15 residues. The CDR3, as DNA: TGTGCCACCAGCAGAGATCGGGGTTCCCAGGCCACCATATATTTT. Protein sequence: CATSRDRGSQATIYF.

The rearrangement joins TRBV7-9 to TRBJ2-1; D gene ambiguous. V was trimmed by 0 bases and J by 0 bases, leaving 6 bases between them. This CDR3 has 15 residues. Germline V gives CDR1 SEHNR, CDR2 FQNEAQ (reference sequence). CDR3 coding DNA: TGTGCCAGCAGCTTAGCATCTAGCTCCTACAATGAGCAGTTCTTC. It codes for CASSLASSSYNEQFF.

The rearrangement joins TRBV28 to TRBJ1-1, with 10 positions matching TRBD1. V shed 9 bases, J shed 7 bases, and the junction held 14 bases outside the gene matches. Germline loops: CDR1 MDHEN, CDR2 SYDVKM. CDR3 length: 15 residues. Here the CDR3 DNA reads TGTGCCAGTCTGACCGGGACAGGGGATGGTAGTGAAGCTTTCTTT. It yields the protein CASLTGTGDGSEAFF.

The chain couples TRBV5-6 to TRBJ1-5; TRBD1 might be the D (5 bases). This CDR3 contains 15 residues. The germline CDR1 and CDR2 sequences are SGHDT and YYEEEE. The V end was cut by 4 bases, the J end by 0 bases, with 11 bases between. CDR3 in amino acids: CASSVGLYSNQPQHF. The CDR3 nucleotides are TGTGCCAGCAGCGTGGGACTTTATAGCAATCAGCCCCAGCATTTT.

This chain joins TRBV28 and TRBJ2-3; D gene unclear. Germline loops: CDR1 MDHEN, CDR2 SYDVKM. Trimming pared 4 bases from V and 6 bases from J, leaving 26 bases between. CDR3 length: 18 residues. The CDR3 DNA follows: TGTGCCAGCAGTTGGGCAGGATATTCTGATCCCAAAGCGGATACGCAGTATTTT. Amino acids: CASSWAGYSDPKADTQYF.

The chain combines TRBV4-3 with TRBJ2-3, with TRBD1 matching 7 bases. J gave up 1 base and V 4 bases, and 8 bases lay outside the gene matches. This CDR3 has 16 residues. Per germline, CDR1 LGHNA and CDR2 YSLEER. This CDR3 is CASSPTGTAGTDTQYF. The CDR3 region has the DNA TGCGCCAGCAGCCCCACAGGGACAGCCGGCACAGATACGCAGTATTTT.

For the CDR3, the DNA is TGTGCCAGCAGTGACTCGGGACAGATCTATGGCTACACCTTC. Protein sequence: CASSDSGQIYGYTF. This chain links TRBV6-1 with TRBJ1-2, with TRBD1 matching 7 bases. From germline, CDR1 is MNHNS and CDR2 SASEGT. V trimming: 3 bases; J trimming: 4 bases; junction bases outside the gene matches: 5. The CDR3 is made up of 14 amino acids.

In its sample, this clone was seen a few times. This chain uses TRBV28 with TRBJ1-3; TRBD1 matches 7 bases. The CDR3 length is 15 residues. The trim removed 4 bases at V and 3 bases at J, leaving 6 bases unmatched. The germline V gene encodes CDR1 MDHEN and CDR2 SYDVKM. Here the CDR3 reads CASSYLGTDGNTIYF. The CDR3 coding sequence is TGTGCCAGCAGTTACCTTGGGACAGATGGAAACACCATATATTTT.

The rearrangement joins TRBV29-1 to TRBJ2-3, with a possible D match to TRBD1 (7 bases). V was pared by 3 bases and J by 0 bases, with 13 bases between. CDR1 and CDR2 from the germline V gene are SQVTM and ANQGSEA. CDR3 size: 15 residues. CDR3 in amino acids: CSVEEGAPSTDTQYF. The DNA of the CDR3 is TGCAGCGTTGAGGAGGGGGCCCCTAGCACAGATACGCAGTATTTT.

The V gene is TRBV7-2, the J gene TRBJ2-4, with D possibly TRBD2 on 7 matching bases. The CDR3 length is 16 residues. Germline V gene data show CDR1 as SGHTA and CDR2 as FQGNSA. V was clipped by 0 bases and J by 4 bases, with 13 bases between them. This chain's CDR3 is CASSLAGGPSKNIQYF. In DNA form, the CDR3 reads TGTGCCAGCAGCTTAGCGGGGGGGCCCTCTAAAAACATTCAGTACTTC.